This T cell receptor beta chain was sequenced in a study of cytomegalovirus exposure and HLA in healthy donors. For this clone: What it binds is unknown.

Trimming stripped 0 bases from V and 5 bases from J, with 16 bases between. This CDR3 region has 16 residues. Germline CDR1 MNHEY, CDR2 SVGAGI. The PCR employed 60 Vbeta primers together with 13 Jbeta primers. Study processing details: Unique TCR beta chains totaled some 88 million in a later count, with roughly 11 million of them shared. The table came from immunoSEQ multiplex PCR; TCRdb's copy has only in-frame clones and leaves some out. V and J calls and clone size follow that table, whereas D and trimming were derived from the DNA. The sample lists 100,000 to 150,000 clones, about three quarters occurring once. Study-wide results and caveats: The authors confirmed in vitro that a few CMV-associated chains were specific for CMV antigens.

The rearrangement uses TRBV6-5 and TRBJ1-1; D not resolved. The sequenced sample was PBMCs. The TCR sequence derives from a man aged 30 to 39 in good health and CMV-seronegative. The CDR3 loop reads CASSYSRSLTGTEAFF. The CDR3, as DNA: TGTGCCAGCAGTTACTCGCGATCTCTAACGGGGACTGAAGCTTTCTTT.